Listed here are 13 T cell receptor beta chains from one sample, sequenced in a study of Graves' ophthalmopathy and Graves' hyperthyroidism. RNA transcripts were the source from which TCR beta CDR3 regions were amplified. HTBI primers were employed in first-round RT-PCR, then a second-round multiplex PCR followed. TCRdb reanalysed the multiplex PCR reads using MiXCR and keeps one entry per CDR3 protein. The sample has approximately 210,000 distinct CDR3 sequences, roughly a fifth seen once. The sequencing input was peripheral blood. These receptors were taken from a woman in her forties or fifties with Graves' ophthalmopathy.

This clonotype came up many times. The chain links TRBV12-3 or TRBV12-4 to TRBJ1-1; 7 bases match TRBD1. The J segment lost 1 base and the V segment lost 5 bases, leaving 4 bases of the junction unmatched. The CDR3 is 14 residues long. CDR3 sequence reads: CASSQDRRNTEAFF. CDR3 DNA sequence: TGTGCCAGCAGTCAGGACAGGAGGAACACTGAAGCTTTCTTT.

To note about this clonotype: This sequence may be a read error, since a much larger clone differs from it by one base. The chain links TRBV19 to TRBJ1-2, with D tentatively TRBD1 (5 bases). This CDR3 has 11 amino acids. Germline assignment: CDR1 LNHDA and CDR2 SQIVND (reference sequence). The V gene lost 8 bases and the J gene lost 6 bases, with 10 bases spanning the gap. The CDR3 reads CASSRQNGYTF. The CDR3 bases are TGTGCCAGTTCCCGACAGAATGGCTACACCTTC.

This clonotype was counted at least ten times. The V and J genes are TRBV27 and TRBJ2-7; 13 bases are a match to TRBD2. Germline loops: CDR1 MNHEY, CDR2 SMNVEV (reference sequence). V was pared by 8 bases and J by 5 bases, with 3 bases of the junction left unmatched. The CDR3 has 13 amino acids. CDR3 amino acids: CASRLAGGHEQYF. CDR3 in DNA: TGTGCCAGCCGACTAGCGGGAGGTCACGAGCAGTACTTC.

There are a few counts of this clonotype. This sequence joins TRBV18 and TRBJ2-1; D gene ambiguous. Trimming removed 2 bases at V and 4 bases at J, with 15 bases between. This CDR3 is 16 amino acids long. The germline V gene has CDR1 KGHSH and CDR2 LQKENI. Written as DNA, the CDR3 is TGTGCCAGCTCACCAATAAGACAAACACAGTACAATGAGCAGTTCTTC. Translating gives CASSPIRQTQYNEQFF.

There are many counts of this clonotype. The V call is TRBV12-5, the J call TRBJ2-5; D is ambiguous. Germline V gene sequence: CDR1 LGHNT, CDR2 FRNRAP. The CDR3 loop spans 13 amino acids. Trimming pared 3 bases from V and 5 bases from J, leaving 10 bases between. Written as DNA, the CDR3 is TGTGCTAGTGGTTTTGGCCCAGAGGAGACCCAGTACTTC. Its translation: CASGFGPEETQYF.

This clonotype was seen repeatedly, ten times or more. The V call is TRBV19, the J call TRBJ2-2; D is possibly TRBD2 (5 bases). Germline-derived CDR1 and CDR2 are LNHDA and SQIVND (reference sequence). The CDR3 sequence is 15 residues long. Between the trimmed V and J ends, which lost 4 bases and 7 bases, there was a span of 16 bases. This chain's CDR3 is CASSSFLGRDGELFF. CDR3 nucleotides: TGTGCCAGTAGTAGCTTTTTGGGTCGGGACGGGGAGCTGTTTTTT. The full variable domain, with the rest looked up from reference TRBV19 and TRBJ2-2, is DGGITQSPKYLFRKEGQNVTLSCEQNLNHDAMYWYRQDPGQGLRLIYYSQIVNDFQKGDIAEGYSVSREKKESFPLTVTSAQKNPTAFYLCASSSFLGRDGELFFGEGSRLTVL.

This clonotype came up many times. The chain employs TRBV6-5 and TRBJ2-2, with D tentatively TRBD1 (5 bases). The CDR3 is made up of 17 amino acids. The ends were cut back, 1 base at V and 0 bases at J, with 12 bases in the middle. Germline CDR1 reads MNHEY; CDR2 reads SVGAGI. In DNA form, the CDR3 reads TGTGCCAGCAGTTACTTGTCGCCAGGGTCGAACACCGGGGAGCTGTTTTTT. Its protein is CASSYLSPGSNTGELFF.

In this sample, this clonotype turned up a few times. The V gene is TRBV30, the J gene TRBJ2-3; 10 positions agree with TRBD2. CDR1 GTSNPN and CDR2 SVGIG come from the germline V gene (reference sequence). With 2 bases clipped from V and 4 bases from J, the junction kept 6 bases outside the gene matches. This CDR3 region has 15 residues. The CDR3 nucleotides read TGTGCCTGGAGTTTAAGCGGGAGGGAGGCAGATACGCAGTATTTT. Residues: CAWSLSGREADTQYF.

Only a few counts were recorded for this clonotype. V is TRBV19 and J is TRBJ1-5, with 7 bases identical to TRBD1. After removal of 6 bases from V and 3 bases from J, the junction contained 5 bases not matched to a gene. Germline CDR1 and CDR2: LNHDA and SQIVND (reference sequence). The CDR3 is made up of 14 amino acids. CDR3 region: CASSLGTDNQPQHF. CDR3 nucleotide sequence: TGTGCCAGTAGCCTCGGGACAGACAATCAGCCCCAGCATTTT.

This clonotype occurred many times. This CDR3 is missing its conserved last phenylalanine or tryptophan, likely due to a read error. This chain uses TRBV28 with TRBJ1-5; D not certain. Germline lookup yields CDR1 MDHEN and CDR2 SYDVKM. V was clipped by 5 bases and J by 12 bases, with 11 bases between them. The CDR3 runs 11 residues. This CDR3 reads CASSLLPGQHL. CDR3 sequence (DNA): TGTGCCAGCAGTCTTCTCCCGGGCCAGCATCTT.

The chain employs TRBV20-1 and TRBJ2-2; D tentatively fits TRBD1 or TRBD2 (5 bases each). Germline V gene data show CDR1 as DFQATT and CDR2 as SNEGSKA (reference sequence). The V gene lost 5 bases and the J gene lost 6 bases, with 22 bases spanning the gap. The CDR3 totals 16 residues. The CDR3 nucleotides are TGCAGTGCTCGGGGCGGGCTAGGAATCGGGCCCGGGGAGCTGTTTTTT. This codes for CSARGGLGIGPGELFF.

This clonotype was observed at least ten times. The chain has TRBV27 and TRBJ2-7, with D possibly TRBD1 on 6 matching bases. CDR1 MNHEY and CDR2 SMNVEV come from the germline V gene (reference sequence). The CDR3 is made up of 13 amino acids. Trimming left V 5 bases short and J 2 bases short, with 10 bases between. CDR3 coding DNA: TGTGCCAGCAGTGGGACAACAACCTACGAGCAGTACTTC. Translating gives CASSGTTTYEQYF.

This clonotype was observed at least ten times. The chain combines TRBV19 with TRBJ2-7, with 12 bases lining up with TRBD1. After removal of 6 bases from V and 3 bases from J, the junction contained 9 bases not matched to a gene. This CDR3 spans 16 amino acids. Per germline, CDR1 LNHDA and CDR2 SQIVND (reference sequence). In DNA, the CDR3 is TGTGCCAGTAGCCCGGGGACAGGGGGCATTAGCTACGAGCAGTACTTC. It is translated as CASSPGTGGISYEQYF.